These 17 T cell receptor beta chains were all obtained from the same sample, sequenced in a study of blood T cell repertoires in COVID-19. TCRdb's table, derived via immunoSEQ multiplex PCR, lists solely in-frame clones and lacks some. The sample contains approximately 200,000 clones, roughly nine tenths of which appear only once. The specimen sequenced was peripheral blood. The receptors originated from a man aged 30 to 45 with acute or convalescent COVID-19.

This sequence joins TRBV7-3 and TRBJ2-1, with 11 positions matching TRBD1. The CDR3 extends over 16 amino acids. Germline CDR1 is SGHTA and CDR2 is FQGTGA. Unmatched junction bases numbered 7, after V lost 5 bases and J lost 4 bases. The CDR3 coding sequence is TGTGCCAGCAGCCACGGGACAGGGGGTACTTACAATGAGCAGTTCTTC. It translates to CASSHGTGGTYNEQFF.

The chain recombines TRBV28 with TRBJ2-1, with D possibly being TRBD2 (5 bases). V lost 6 bases and J 5 bases, leaving 11 bases between the germline ends. Germline V gene data show CDR1 as MDHEN and CDR2 as SYDVKM. This CDR3 is 13 amino acids long. CDR3 residues: CASRGGYHNEQFF. CDR3 nucleotide sequence: TGTGCCAGCAGAGGCGGGTACCACAATGAGCAGTTCTTC.

V gene TRBV10-3 combines with J gene TRBJ1-6; 9 bases line up with TRBD1. Germline CDR1 is ENHRY and CDR2 is SYGVKD. With V trimmed by 8 bases and J by 10 bases, 6 bases remained unmatched. CDR3 length: 13 residues. This CDR3 reads CAIQGQGDSPLHF. In nucleotides, the CDR3 is TGTGCCATCCAGGGACAGGGAGACTCACCCCTCCACTTT.

V gene TRBV15 combines with J gene TRBJ2-3; TRBD2 matches at 11 bases. V lost 0 bases and J lost 12; bases outside the gene matches: 8. This CDR3 region has 15 residues. Germline V CDR1 and CDR2: LNHNV, YYDKDF (reference sequence). The CDR3 DNA reads TGTGCCACCAGCAGAGATCGTCAGGGACTAGCGGTCCAGTATTTT. Its translation is CATSRDRQGLAVQYF.

This chain links TRBV6-2 or TRBV6-3 with TRBJ2-7; TRBD2 agrees at 8 bases. The length of the CDR3 is 15 residues. Germline V gene data show CDR1 as MNHEY and CDR2 as SVGEGT. The V gene end was trimmed by 2 bases and the J gene end by 5 bases; junction bases not matched to a gene: 8. In DNA, the CDR3 is TGTGCCAGCAGTTACGTAACGGGGGGGCCCGACGAGCAGTACTTC. It codes for CASSYVTGGPDEQYF.

This clone was found once. V is TRBV28 and J is TRBJ1-4; TRBD1 agrees at 7 bases. This CDR3 has 19 amino acids. Germline CDR1 reads MDHEN; CDR2 reads SYDVKM. V lost 4 bases to trimming and J lost 0 bases; unmatched junction nucleotides: 14. DNA of the CDR3: TGTGCCAGCAGTTCTCCGAGACGGGACAGCACACCAACTAATGAAAAACTGTTTTTT. Its translation is CASSSPRRDSTPTNEKLFF.

The chain couples TRBV5-1 to TRBJ2-7; 10 positions match TRBD1. J was trimmed by 8 bases and V by 0 bases; bases with no gene match: 8. Germline V gene lookup returns CDR1 SGHRS and CDR2 YFSETQ. The CDR3 has 15 amino acids. CDR3 coding DNA: TGCGCCAGCAGCTTGGGGGGACAGGGGTCTAAGCAGCAGTACTTC. This gives the protein CASSLGGQGSKQQYF.

V is TRBV5-5 and J is TRBJ2-5; perhaps TRBD2 as D (6 bases). V was shortened by 0 bases and J by 7 bases, with 10 bases between the two germline ends. The CDR3 contains 13 residues. CDR1 SGHKS and CDR2 YYEKEE come from the germline V gene (reference sequence). As DNA, the CDR3 is TGTGCCAGCAGCTTGGCCGGGGGTTGGACCCAGTACTTC. It translates to CASSLAGGWTQYF. Full variable domain (missing parts from reference TRBV5-5 and TRBJ2-5): DAGVTQSPTHLIKTRGQQVTLRCSPISGHKSVSWYQQVLGQGPQFIFQYYEKEERGRGNFPDRFSARQFPNYSSELNVNALLLGDSALYLCASSLAGGWTQYFGPGTRLLVL.

The genes are TRBV6-5 and TRBJ1-4; D is possibly TRBD1 (6 bases). Trimming pared 5 bases from V and 3 bases from J, leaving 10 bases between. The CDR3 totals 14 residues. Germline lookup yields CDR1 MNHEY and CDR2 SVGAGI. The DNA of the CDR3 is TGTGCCAGCAGTCGTCGACAGGCTAATGAAAAACTGTTTTTT. It is translated as CASSRRQANEKLFF.

The chain couples TRBV27 to TRBJ2-1, with 13 bases identical to TRBD2. After removal of 4 bases from V and 5 bases from J, the junction contained 5 bases not matched to a gene. CDR3 length: 16 residues. CDR1 is MNHEY, CDR2 SMNVEV, per germline (reference sequence). The chain's CDR3 is CASSSRTSGGNNEQFF. In DNA form, the CDR3 reads TGTGCCAGCAGTTCCCGGACTAGCGGGGGCAACAATGAGCAGTTCTTC.

This chain connects TRBV5-1 to TRBJ1-1, with D maybe TRBD1 (6 bases). The CDR3 loop spans 14 amino acids. Trimming took 3 bases from V and 5 from J, leaving 14 bases between them. Germline V gene sequence: CDR1 SGHRS, CDR2 YFSETQ. CDR3 sequence (DNA): TGCGCCAGCAGCTCACAGGGTATTCGGACTGAAGCTTTCTTT. This gives the protein CASSSQGIRTEAFF.

The V and J genes are TRBV19 and TRBJ1-5; TRBD1 might be the D (6 bases). CDR3 length: 13 amino acids. Germline lookup yields CDR1 LNHDA and CDR2 SQIVND (reference sequence). V lost 5 bases and J 10 bases, leaving 15 bases between the germline ends. CDR3: CASSALSDSPQHF. The DNA for the CDR3 is TGTGCCAGTAGTGCACTATCGGACAGCCCCCAGCATTTT.

In this sample, this clone turned up a few times. The J gene is TRBJ2-2, the V gene TRBV4-1; D is perhaps TRBD1 (6 bases). Germline V gene data show CDR1 as MGHRA and CDR2 as YSYEKL. This CDR3 contains 16 residues. Trimming removed 1 base at V and 4 bases at J, with 13 bases between. In DNA form, the CDR3 reads TGCGCCAGCAGCCAAGTGGGGGCCGGGGTCACCGGGGAGCTGTTTTTT. Translating it yields CASSQVGAGVTGELFF.

The chain links TRBV18 to TRBJ2-7, with 7 bases aligning to TRBD2. Losses at the gene ends were 0 bases for V and 0 bases for J; bases not matched to a gene: 8. Germline loops: CDR1 KGHSH, CDR2 LQKENI. The CDR3 length is 17 residues. CDR3 DNA: TGTGCCAGCTCACCACCAGGGCCGGGGGGATTCTCCTACGAGCAGTACTTC. Amino acid sequence: CASSPPGPGGFSYEQYF.

V gene TRBV7-9 combines with J gene TRBJ1-2; TRBD1 matches 8 bases. Germline V gives CDR1 SEHNR, CDR2 FQNEAQ (reference sequence). The CDR3 loop spans 18 amino acids. J lost 4 bases, V lost 5 bases, and 18 bases had no gene match. The CDR3 coding sequence is TGTGCCAGCAGCGGACCGAGGGGGCAGGGGGCGCCTGGCTATGGCTACACCTTC. This gives the protein CASSGPRGQGAPGYGYTF.

The chain employs TRBV19 and TRBJ2-7; tentative D call: TRBD2 (6 bases). CDR3 size: 17 residues. CDR1 is LNHDA and CDR2 is SQIVND in the germline V gene (reference sequence). Trimming left V 6 bases short and J 4 bases short, with 25 bases between. The CDR3 nucleotides are TGTGCCAGTAGCCTCATCCCCGGGACTCCTGGGATTTACGAGCAGTACTTC. As protein: CASSLIPGTPGIYEQYF. Full variable domain (remainder filled in from reference TRBV19 and TRBJ2-7): DGGITQSPKYLFRKEGQNVTLSCEQNLNHDAMYWYRQDPGQGLRLIYYSQIVNDFQKGDIAEGYSVSREKKESFPLTVTSAQKNPTAFYLCASSLIPGTPGIYEQYFGPGTRLTVT.

This clone occurred once. V usage is TRBV12-3 or TRBV12-4 and J usage is TRBJ2-1, with no clear D. The CDR3 is 13 amino acids. V lost 5 bases, J lost 7 bases, and 12 bases lay in between. The CDR3, as DNA: TGTGCCAGCAGTCCGCCGACATGGAATGAGCAGTTCTTC. Translated, it gives CASSPPTWNEQFF.